The 18 T cell receptor beta chains below were found in one sample sequenced in a study of T cells in tuberculosis. Clones were read by immunoSEQ multiplex PCR, and TCRdb kept only the in-frame ones, dropping some. The data contain some 25,000 clones, just under 97% of them seen just once; the ten biggest clones take up about 8.5%. Material for sequencing was PBMCs. These receptors originate from a donor aged 10-35 years with latent tuberculosis or without tuberculosis infection.

This chain uses TRBV2 with TRBJ2-2; 8 nucleotides match TRBD2. V was clipped by 5 bases and J by 7 bases; unmatched bases: 15. The CDR3 consists of 17 residues. Germline V CDR1 and CDR2: SNHLY, FYNNEI. Here the CDR3 DNA reads TGTGCCAGCAGTCTCCTCGTGGAGCGGGGGAGCGTCGGGGAGCTGTTTTTT. This translates into CASSLLVERGSVGELFF.

The gene calls are TRBV5-1 and TRBJ2-7, with TRBD1 as a possible D gene (6 bases). This CDR3 has 14 amino acids. CDR1 and CDR2 (germline): SGHRS, YFSETQ. V lost 0 bases, J lost 2 bases, and 9 bases lay in between. CDR3 sequence: CASSLAGGPYEQYV. The CDR3 DNA sequence: TGCGCCAGCAGCTTGGCTGGGGGCCCCTACGAGCAGTACGTC.

The V gene is TRBV18, the J gene TRBJ2-5; D possibly corresponds to TRBD2 (6 bases). Germline values: CDR1 KGHSH, CDR2 LQKENI. The CDR3 is 13 amino acids. The ends were cut back, 0 bases at V and 4 bases at J, with 6 bases in the middle. The CDR3 bases are TGTGCCAGCTCACCACCGGGAGGAGAGACCCAGTACTTC. It codes for CASSPPGGETQYF.

The chain recombines TRBV5-1 with TRBJ1-1; 7 bases fit TRBD1. CDR1 SGHRS and CDR2 YFSETQ come from the germline V gene. Trimming took 3 bases from V and 3 from J; bases not matched to a gene: 5. The CDR3 length is 14 residues. The CDR3 DNA is TGCGCCAGCAGCTACAGGGGATTGGACACTGAAGCTTTCTTT. Its translation: CASSYRGLDTEAFF.

This chain's CDR3 is CASSFGGPARNQPQHF. DNA of the CDR3: TGTGCCAGCAGCTTTGGGGGCCCGGCCCGGAATCAGCCCCAGCATTTT. The V call is TRBV5-6, the J call TRBJ1-5; a possible D gene is TRBD1 (6 bases). V was cut by 2 bases and J by 4 bases, with 16 bases left in between. CDR1 is SGHDT, CDR2 YYEEEE, per germline. The CDR3 runs 16 residues.

The J gene is TRBJ2-3, the V gene TRBV5-1; TRBD2 aligns across 7 bases. The germline CDR1 and CDR2 sequences are SGHRS and YFSETQ. The CDR3 is made up of 16 amino acids. J lost 1 base, V lost 0 bases, and 5 bases had no gene match. The CDR3 reads CASSLGGGRGTDTQYF. The CDR3 DNA reads as TGCGCCAGCAGCTTGGGCGGGGGACGAGGCACAGATACGCAGTATTTT.

V usage is TRBV6-1 and J usage is TRBJ2-7, with 7 bases matching TRBD1. The CDR3 runs 12 residues. CDR1 is MNHNS, CDR2 SASEGT, per germline. V shed 6 bases, J shed 2 bases, and the junction held 1 base outside the gene matches. The CDR3, as DNA: TGTGCCAGCAGCGGGACAGCCTACGAGCAGTACGTC. This sequence encodes CASSGTAYEQYV.

The CDR3 region has the DNA TGTGCCAGCTCGGAAACAGGGATGGACACTGAAGCTTTCTTT. Translating gives CASSETGMDTEAFF. V and J are TRBV18 and TRBJ1-1, with D perhaps matching TRBD1 (6 bases). Germline V CDR1 and CDR2: KGHSH, LQKENI. Between the trimmed V and J ends, which lost 6 bases and 3 bases, there was a span of 14 bases. The CDR3 is 14 amino acids.

The rearrangement links TRBV6-6 to TRBJ2-7; 7 nucleotides match TRBD1. The CDR3 is made up of 15 amino acids. CDR1 and CDR2 (germline): MNHNY, SVGAGI (reference sequence). J was trimmed by 4 bases and V by 6 bases; bases with no gene match: 12. In DNA, the CDR3 is TGTGCCAGCAGCGACTCCAGGGGGTATCTGTACGAGCAGTACGTC. Protein product: CASSDSRGYLYEQYV.

V is TRBV14 and J is TRBJ2-7; D is undetermined. The germline V and J ends were trimmed by 4 bases and 0 bases, with 16 bases remaining between them. Germline V gene lookup returns CDR1 SGHDN and CDR2 FVKESK. The CDR3 is made up of 16 amino acids. CDR3 residues: CASSRIETRSSYEQYV. CDR3 DNA sequence: TGTGCCAGCAGCCGGATAGAGACAAGAAGCTCCTACGAGCAGTACGTC.

This chain uses TRBV6-6 with TRBJ1-5, with D perhaps matching TRBD1 (6 bases). Germline assignment: CDR1 MNHNY and CDR2 SVGAGI (reference sequence). The CDR3 runs to 14 residues. The V and J ends lost 5 bases and 6 bases respectively, with 14 bases between them. CDR3: CASSPTQGFQPQHF. The CDR3 DNA follows: TGTGCCAGCAGTCCTACACAGGGATTTCAGCCCCAGCATTTT.

The rearrangement links TRBV19 to TRBJ2-2; D not certain. The germline CDR1 and CDR2 sequences are LNHDA and SQIVND (reference sequence). The V gene lost 2 bases and the J gene lost 4 bases, with 14 bases spanning the gap. This CDR3 is 16 amino acids long. The chain's CDR3 is CASSIPRPSGTGELFF. The CDR3 DNA sequence: TGTGCCAGTAGTATACCCAGGCCCTCTGGCACCGGGGAGCTGTTTTTT.

A single count supports this clone. The genes are TRBV5-1 and TRBJ2-5; 8 nucleotides match TRBD1. This CDR3 is 15 amino acids long. Germline V gene data show CDR1 as SGHRS and CDR2 as YFSETQ. V shed 3 bases and J 5 bases; nucleotides not matched to a gene: 9. The CDR3 DNA reads as TGCGCCAGCAGCTGGGACAGGAGTGATGGGGAGACCCAGTACTTC. Residues: CASSWDRSDGETQYF. Filled out from reference TRBV5-1 and TRBJ2-5, the complete variable domain reads KAGVTQTPRYLIKTRGQQVTLSCSPISGHRSVSWYQQTPGQGLQFLFEYFSETQRNKGNFPGRFSGRQFSNSRSEMNVSTLELGDSALYLCASSWDRSDGETQYFGPGTRLLVL.

The chain carries TRBV18 and TRBJ2-7, with D tentatively TRBD2 (5 bases). This CDR3 contains 13 residues. Trimming took 1 base from V and 4 from J, leaving 8 bases between them. In germline, CDR1 is KGHSH, CDR2 LQKENI. The CDR3 loop is CASSPQGAYEQYV. CDR3 DNA sequence: TGTGCCAGCTCACCACAGGGAGCGTACGAGCAGTACGTC.

This chain connects TRBV6-5 to TRBJ2-7, with TRBD2 identical over 10 bases. V was pared by 6 bases and J by 4 bases, with 9 bases of the junction left unmatched. Germline CDR1 and CDR2: MNHEY and SVGAGI. The CDR3 runs 15 residues. CDR3 loop: CASSPTEAGGYEQYV. The CDR3 region has the DNA TGTGCCAGCAGCCCGACCGAAGCGGGGGGGTACGAGCAGTACGTC.

This clone has only one observation. The J gene is TRBJ2-1, the V gene TRBV11-3; tentative D call: TRBD2 (6 bases). From germline, CDR1 is SGHNT and CDR2 YENEEA. The length of the CDR3 is 11 residues. The V end lost 8 bases, the J end lost 8 bases, and 10 bases lay between the germline ends. The chain's CDR3 is CASSWGDEQFF. The DNA of the CDR3 is TGTGCCAGCTCCTGGGGGGATGAGCAGTTCTTC.

This clone was recorded once. The genes are TRBV6-5 and TRBJ1-2; TRBD1 matches 9 bases. V dropped 0 bases and J dropped 6; count of bases not matched to a gene: 5. The CDR3 has 15 amino acids. CDR1 MNHEY and CDR2 SVGAGI come from the germline V gene. The CDR3: CASSYSTGGGNGYTF. CDR3 nucleotides: TGTGCCAGCAGTTACTCGACAGGGGGTGGGAATGGCTACACCTTC.

The V gene is TRBV19, the J gene TRBJ1-1; 12 positions match TRBD1. This CDR3 spans 16 amino acids. The ends lost 7 bases at V and 1 base at J; junction bases unmatched: 7. In germline, CDR1 is LNHDA, CDR2 SQIVND (reference sequence). CDR3 protein: CASNRGTGGWNTEAFF. DNA for the CDR3: TGTGCCAGTAATCGGGGGACAGGGGGCTGGAACACTGAAGCTTTCTTT. Supplemented by reference TRBV19 and TRBJ1-1, the full variable domain reads DGGITQSPKYLFRKEGQNVTLSCEQNLNHDAMYWYRQDPGQGLRLIYYSQIVNDFQKGDIAEGYSVSREKKESFPLTVTSAQKNPTAFYLCASNRGTGGWNTEAFFGQGTRLTVV.